This entry lists 2 T cell receptor beta chains sequenced from one sample in a study of blood T cell repertoires in COVID-19. The assay was immunoSEQ multiplex PCR, and TCRdb's table has in-frame clones only and misses some. Here the sample spans around 23,000 clones, around 82% being singletons. Sample: peripheral blood. These receptors came from a human donor in a cohort sampled during active COVID-19.

This rearrangement joins TRBV6-5 to TRBJ2-1; 7 bases match TRBD2. Germline lookup yields CDR1 MNHEY and CDR2 SVGAGI. V was pared by 5 bases and J by 14 bases, with 6 bases of the junction left unmatched. This CDR3 has 11 residues. The CDR3 nucleotides are TGTGCCAGCAGTCCCGGGACTAAGGAGTTCTTC. Its protein product is CASSPGTKEFF.

The chain employs TRBV5-1 and TRBJ1-3; TRBD1 is a possible D gene (5 bases). V was pared by 4 bases and J by 0 bases, with 8 bases between. CDR1 is SGHRS, CDR2 YFSETQ, per germline. The CDR3 consists of 14 residues. The CDR3 DNA reads as TGCGCCAGCAGCATGGACAACTCTGGAAACACCATATATTTT. It yields the protein CASSMDNSGNTIYF.